These T cell receptor beta chains were read from a single sample in a study of shared clonotypes between healthy human individuals. TCRdb keeps only in-frame clones here, not all; method: immunoSEQ multiplex PCR. The table has about 1.5 million clones, 95% to 99% seen once; the top ten hold 0.4% to 0.55%. The sequencing input was naive CD4+ T cells sorted from blood. The receptors stem from a man aged 30 to 39 in good health. CDR3s include the opening cysteine and the closing phenylalanine or tryptophan. Each record gives: D gene, V gene, CDR3 protein. A D gene is named only where the DNA matches it firmly.

d_gene: NA
v_gene: TRBV5-1
CDR3aa: CASSRRGEGEQFF

d_gene: TRBD1
v_gene: TRBV18
CDR3aa: CASSEYARGIDYGYTF

d_gene: TRBD2
v_gene: TRBV10-2
CDR3aa: CASSAIRLAATYEQYF

d_gene: NA
v_gene: TRBV28
CDR3aa: CASSLDSPYEQYF

d_gene: NA
v_gene: TRBV9
CDR3aa: CASSVEPGAYEQYF

d_gene: NA
v_gene: TRBV5-1
CDR3aa: CASSLVLSGEQFF

d_gene: TRBD1
v_gene: TRBV18
CDR3aa: CASSGQGSNQPQHF

d_gene: NA
v_gene: TRBV6-5
CDR3aa: CASSYYTGGLTYEQYF

d_gene: NA
v_gene: TRBV29-1
CDR3aa: CSVNRDQETQYF

d_gene: NA
v_gene: TRBV5-1
CDR3aa: CASSLVGEGGTEAFF

d_gene: TRBD2
v_gene: TRBV10-1
CDR3aa: CASSDPGLADSDTQYF

d_gene: TRBD2
v_gene: TRBV4-1
CDR3aa: CASSQASTSSYEQYF

d_gene: NA
v_gene: TRBV28
CDR3aa: CASREALAKNIQYF

d_gene: NA
v_gene: TRBV7-9
CDR3aa: CASSLGVGEETQYF

d_gene: NA
v_gene: TRBV7-2
CDR3aa: CAISLPGELFF

d_gene: NA
v_gene: TRBV5-1
CDR3aa: CASSLVPGNYEQYF

d_gene: TRBD1
v_gene: TRBV5-1
CDR3aa: CASSLGDRPTQYF

d_gene: NA
v_gene: TRBV28
CDR3aa: CASSPPQDGYSNQPQHF

d_gene: NA
v_gene: TRBV5-4
CDR3aa: CASSRRNTGELFF

d_gene: NA
v_gene: TRBV6-5
CDR3aa: CASRPGVHGYNEQFF

d_gene: TRBD2
v_gene: TRBV7-9
CDR3aa: CASSPRGGRDYNEQFF

d_gene: NA
v_gene: TRBV6-5
CDR3aa: CASSYIGGQGGGYTF

d_gene: TRBD2
v_gene: TRBV7-8
CDR3aa: CASREPRPLAGEASTDTQYF

d_gene: NA
v_gene: TRBV7-9
CDR3aa: CASAKRGATRATQYF

d_gene: NA
v_gene: TRBV7-9
CDR3aa: CASSLDLMGACEQFF

d_gene: TRBD2
v_gene: TRBV5-8
CDR3aa: CASSFSGSLIDTQYF

d_gene: NA
v_gene: TRBV7-3
CDR3aa: CASSLRPQETQYF

d_gene: TRBD2
v_gene: TRBV10-2
CDR3aa: CASSEFGRGTSGRRETQYF

d_gene: NA
v_gene: TRBV5-1
CDR3aa: CASSLDWRSNTEAFF

d_gene: NA
v_gene: TRBV30
CDR3aa: CAWSTGYEQYF

d_gene: TRBD2
v_gene: TRBV6-4
CDR3aa: CASSRGLAGINEQFF

d_gene: NA
v_gene: TRBV5-6
CDR3aa: CASSLTGLAQYF

d_gene: NA
v_gene: TRBV6-1
CDR3aa: CASSERAQGTEAFF

d_gene: TRBD2
v_gene: TRBV5-5
CDR3aa: CASSRTSGDNEQFF

d_gene: TRBD1
v_gene: TRBV5-1
CDR3aa: CASSSTTGSYEQYF

d_gene: TRBD2
v_gene: TRBV6-1
CDR3aa: CASSEFSRSRLAFF

d_gene: TRBD1
v_gene: TRBV5-1
CDR3aa: CASSKQTGGVTSTDTQYF

d_gene: NA
v_gene: TRBV10-3
CDR3aa: CAISATGGQASYEQYF

d_gene: TRBD1
v_gene: TRBV27
CDR3aa: CASAPDRADYGYTF

d_gene: NA
v_gene: TRBV18
CDR3aa: CASSPSQGIPDTQYF

d_gene: TRBD2
v_gene: TRBV15
CDR3aa: CATSRGASGSYEQYF

d_gene: NA
v_gene: TRBV5-1
CDR3aa: CASSLGGTGSGNTIYF

d_gene: TRBD1
v_gene: TRBV4-3
CDR3aa: CASSQAPRGTGYLGEQYF

d_gene: NA
v_gene: TRBV4-1
CDR3aa: CASSQSGQINEQFF

d_gene: TRBD2
v_gene: TRBV6-6
CDR3aa: CASAGTSGTDTQYF

d_gene: TRBD2
v_gene: TRBV5-1
CDR3aa: CASSLAGVNEQYF

d_gene: TRBD1
v_gene: TRBV5-1
CDR3aa: CASSSSGTGSYEQYF

d_gene: NA
v_gene: TRBV19
CDR3aa: CASSAYNTGELFF

d_gene: NA
v_gene: TRBV6-6
CDR3aa: CASSLTRGPGELFF

d_gene: NA
v_gene: TRBV4-1
CDR3aa: CASSRGGGPYEQFF

d_gene: NA
v_gene: TRBV18
CDR3aa: CASSDQETQYF

d_gene: NA
v_gene: TRBV7-8
CDR3aa: CASSDTSSNTEAFF

d_gene: TRBD2
v_gene: TRBV6-4
CDR3aa: CASSGETVGGSEQFF